The following is a T cell receptor (beta chain) sequence with its context. The germline V gene encodes CDR1 MNHEY and CDR2 SMNVEV (reference sequence). This CDR3 is 14 amino acids long. V was trimmed by 7 bases and J by 2 bases, leaving 14 bases between them. Peripheral blood samples of 9 to 10 milliliters were drawn from each donor. No fewer than 5.5 micrograms of total RNA were isolated from every sample. This sample stems from a study of blood T cells in healthy people across ages. As for the study in general: Roughly one uniquely barcoded beta molecule per two T cells was captured.

Alongside a J-beta primer mix, a sample-barcoded 5' primer served in a second PCR lasting roughly 7 to 11 cycles. From the 5' RACE reads, TCRdb called clonotypes with MiXCR, one entry per CDR3 protein. This table has some 900,000 distinct CDR3 sequences, around 48% appearing once. Sequenced: blood. The V and J genes are TRBV27 and TRBJ1-2; maybe TRBD1 (6 bases). This TCR was recovered from a man under 40 in good health. The CDR3 region is CASKGRGLNYGYTF. CDR3 DNA sequence: TGTGCCAGCAAAGGCAGGGGCCTCAACTATGGCTACACCTTC.